This T cell receptor (beta chain) was sequenced during a study of shared clonotypes between healthy human individuals. All donors were healthy HIV-negative adults lacking recent acute infections or vaccinations. An assay was performed, and its level was deep. The table came from immunoSEQ multiplex PCR; TCRdb's copy has only in-frame clones and leaves some out. The data show over 700,000 clones, with roughly two thirds seen just once and more than 1.5% held by the top ten. The V gene lost 5 bases and the J gene lost 2 bases, with 37 bases spanning the gap. CDR1 is MDHEN and CDR2 is SYDVKM in the germline V gene. This CDR3 has 22 residues.

This TCR came from a woman aged 30 to 39 in good health. Sequencing was done on a sample of memory CD4+ T cells sorted from blood. Subset: CD45RA-negative fraction. V gene TRBV28 combines with J gene TRBJ2-7; TRBD2 is a possible D gene (10 bases). Here the CDR3 DNA reads TGTGCCAGCAGTCACGAGGACAGGGGCCTCGGGGAGCTAGCGGGAGTTGCCTACGAGCAGTACTTC. Translating gives CASSHEDRGLGELAGVAYEQYF.